A selection of T cell receptor beta chains follows, all from one sample in a study of neurological immune-mediated disorders. TCRdb itself ran the 5' RACE reads through MiXCR, one entry per CDR3 protein. Among some 43,000 distinct CDR3 sequences listed, 10% to 15% were seen once. The specimen was PBMCs. All receptors come from a male donor with HTLV-1-associated myelopathy (HAM/TSP). The CDR3 runs from the conserved cysteine through the conserved F or W. A D gene is named only where the DNA matches it firmly. Rows may omit the clone size; those that give it use once, few, many or a size class.

cdr3_nt,cdr3_aa,d_call,j_call,v_call,clone_size
TGCGCCAGCAGCTTGGGGCATATTAACGAGCAGTACTTC,CASSLGHINEQYF,NA,TRBJ2-7,TRBV5-1,NA
TGTGCCAGCAGCTTAGCGGGGACAGGGTTTAATTCACCCCTCCACTTT,CASSLAGTGFNSPLHF,TRBD1,TRBJ1-6,TRBV7-6,many
TGCGCCAGCAGCTCGCGGGGGGGGCGCGGGGAGACCCAGTACTTC,CASSSRGGRGETQYF,TRBD2,TRBJ2-5,TRBV5-1,many
TGTGCCAGCAGGGGGGACAGCTCTGGAAACACCATATATTTT,CASRGDSSGNTIYF,TRBD1,TRBJ1-3,TRBV12-3/TRBV12-4,NA
TGCGCCAGCAGCCAAGATTGGGGGACTAGCGGGGGGGCGGCTCCGTATTTT,CASSQDWGTSGGAAPYF,TRBD2,TRBJ2-3,TRBV4-3,many
TGCAGTGCTAGAGTTGCGGGGGCCTTAGTAGAGCAGTTCTTC,CSARVAGALVEQFF,NA,TRBJ2-1,TRBV20-1,many
TGTGCCACCAGCAGAGATGGGACCGGGCGAGCTTTCTTT,CATSRDGTGRAFF,NA,TRBJ1-1,TRBV15,many
TGCGCCAGCAGTTCAGGGGGGAGTTATAGCAATCAGCCCCAGCATTTT,CASSSGGSYSNQPQHF,TRBD1,TRBJ1-5,TRBV10-2,many
TGTGCCAGCAGCCCTAGCGTATCCACAGATACGCAGTATTTT,CASSPSVSTDTQYF,NA,TRBJ2-3,TRBV6-2/TRBV6-3,many
TGTGCCAGCAGCCGTAAGTGGCGCCGCGTTGGGAACACTGAAGCTTTCTTT,CASSRKWRRVGNTEAFF,NA,TRBJ1-1,TRBV7-9,many
TGCAGTGCTAGCGGGGGGGAGGTCCTCAATGAGCAGTTCTTC,CSASGGEVLNEQFF,TRBD2,TRBJ2-1,TRBV20-1,many
TGTGCCAGCAGCTTGTCGGTAGGGGGGTTGAACACTGAAGCTTTCTTT,CASSLSVGGLNTEAFF,NA,TRBJ1-1,TRBV5-5,many
NA,CASSKVGTGAGNIQYF,NA,TRBJ2-4,TRBV21-1,medium-sized
TGCGCCAGCAGCCCAAGGACAGGGGGCGACGAGCAGTACTTC,CASSPRTGGDEQYF,TRBD1,TRBJ2-7,TRBV5-1,many
TGCAGTGCCCCCTGGCCAGGGGGAGGCAATGAGCAGTTCTTC,CSAPWPGGGNEQFF,NA,TRBJ2-1,TRBV20-1,many
TGTGCCAGCAGTTACGAAATCCTCAGGCTCGAGCAGTACTTC,CASSYEILRLEQYF,NA,TRBJ2-7,TRBV6-6,NA
TGTGCCAGCAGCTTCGCCGGGACAGGGCTGTACAATGAGCAGTTCTTC,CASSFAGTGLYNEQFF,TRBD1,TRBJ2-1,TRBV7-9,many
TGCGCCAGCGGGTCTCAGGGAGTAGATACGCAGTATTTT,CASGSQGVDTQYF,NA,TRBJ2-3,TRBV10-2,many
TGTGCCAGCAGTTCCACAGGGGGCCGAACAGATACGCAGTATTTT,CASSSTGGRTDTQYF,TRBD1,TRBJ2-3,TRBV7-9,many
TGCGCCAGCAGCCAAGATGAGGGGGGGCCGTGGAATGAGCAGTTCTTC,CASSQDEGGPWNEQFF,NA,TRBJ2-1,TRBV4-3,NA
TGCGCCAGCAGCTCCAACATCCGGGTGTACACCGGGGAGTTGTTTTTT,CASSSNIRVYTGELFF,NA,TRBJ2-2,TRBV5-1,NA
TGTGCCAGCTTAGGACAAAAAACCTACGAGCAGTACTTC,CASLGQKTYEQYF,NA,TRBJ2-7,TRBV6-1,many
TGCAGTGCTAGAGGGGCGCTTTGGGACCCGAACACTGAAGCTTTCTTT,CSARGALWDPNTEAFF,NA,TRBJ1-1,TRBV20-1,few
TGCAGTGCTAGAATCTCTGGGGCCAACGTCCTGACTTTC,CSARISGANVLTF,NA,TRBJ2-6,TRBV20-1,many
TGTGCCAGCAGCGCGTCTAGGGACTCGACTGAAGCTTTCTTT,CASSASRDSTEAFF,NA,TRBJ1-1,TRBV7-9,many
TGCAGTGCTCTACGACAGGGGGGTAATTCACCCCTCCACTTT,CSALRQGGNSPLHF,TRBD1,TRBJ1-6,TRBV20-1,many
TGTGCCAGCAGCTTCGGCGCCTATAATTCACCCCTCCACTTT,CASSFGAYNSPLHF,NA,TRBJ1-6,TRBV5-5,many
TGCGCCAGCAGCATGACCGGGACAGGGGTTACAGATACGCAGTATTTT,CASSMTGTGVTDTQYF,TRBD1,TRBJ2-3,TRBV5-1,many
TGCAGCGTTGGGACGGCTGGCACAGATACGCAGTATTTT,CSVGTAGTDTQYF,NA,TRBJ2-3,TRBV29-1,many
TGTGCCAGCAGCTTAGGGTACCGAGGCGGTTCACCCCTCCACTTT,CASSLGYRGGSPLHF,NA,TRBJ1-6,TRBV7-6,few
TGTGCCAGCAGCTTAAGGGGGGGACTACTCGAGCAGTACTTC,CASSLRGGLLEQYF,NA,TRBJ2-7,TRBV7-2,many
TGCAGCGTTGGAGAAGGTTGGGACACTGAAGCTTTCTTT,CSVGEGWDTEAFF,NA,TRBJ1-1,TRBV29-1,many
TGCAGTGCTAGAGACATCGTAGTTAACACCGGGGAGCTGTTTTTT,CSARDIVVNTGELFF,NA,TRBJ2-2,TRBV20-1,many
TGTGCCAGCACCAAGGGGTTAGCGGGGGCAGATACGCAGTATTTT,CASTKGLAGADTQYF,TRBD2,TRBJ2-3,TRBV9,many
TGCGCCAGCAGCTTGGAACAGGGCAAAGCTTTCTTT,CASSLEQGKAFF,NA,TRBJ1-1,TRBV5-1,many
TGCGCCAGCAGCTTGTTGGGGGTCACAGATACGCAGTATTTT,CASSLLGVTDTQYF,NA,TRBJ2-3,TRBV5-1,many
TGCAGTGCTCAAACTAGGAGCTCCTACAATGAGCAGTTCTTC,CSAQTRSSYNEQFF,NA,TRBJ2-1,TRBV20-1,many
TGTGCCAGCAGTCCTCCGGGACAGGGGGCGAACAATGAGCAGTTCTTC,CASSPPGQGANNEQFF,TRBD1,TRBJ2-1,TRBV28,NA
TGCGCCAGCAGCCAAGGGGCGGGAGCCTATGGCTACACCTTC,CASSQGAGAYGYTF,NA,TRBJ1-2,TRBV4-3,many
TGCGCCAGCAGCCCCAGGACAGGGGGGACGACTGAAGCTTTCTTT,CASSPRTGGTTEAFF,TRBD1,TRBJ1-1,TRBV5-1,NA
TGCGCCGGCAGCCAAGAAGCGGGAGAGACCCAGTACTTC,CAGSQEAGETQYF,NA,TRBJ2-5,TRBV4-3,NA
TGTGCCAGCTGGGACGGACGATTAAACACCGGGGAGCTGTTTTTT,CASWDGRLNTGELFF,NA,TRBJ2-2,TRBV6-2/TRBV6-3,NA
TGCAGTGCTAGTAGGTCGCGGAACACTGAAGCTTTCTTT,CSASRSRNTEAFF,NA,TRBJ1-1,TRBV20-1,many
TGTGCCAGCAGTGCCACAGGGGCGAACACCGGGGAGCTGTTTTTT,CASSATGANTGELFF,TRBD1,TRBJ2-2,TRBV2,NA
TGTGCCAGCAGTTCCTCGACTGGAGCCACAGATACGCAGTATTTT,CASSSSTGATDTQYF,NA,TRBJ2-3,TRBV6-2/TRBV6-3,many
TGTGCCAGCAGCGTAGGATCTAGCGGGGGAACAGATACGCAGTATTTT,CASSVGSSGGTDTQYF,TRBD2,TRBJ2-3,TRBV9,NA
TGCAGTGCTAGAGATTTTCGAGGACAGGGACAAGAAAAACTGTTTTTT,CSARDFRGQGQEKLFF,TRBD1,TRBJ1-4,TRBV20-1,many
TGTGCCAGCAGCCGGGGGACAGTTGGGTACGAGCAGTACTTC,CASSRGTVGYEQYF,NA,TRBJ2-7,TRBV7-9,many
TGTGCCAGCAGCTTTTGGGACCAGCGGGCCGGGGAGCTGTTTTTT,CASSFWDQRAGELFF,NA,TRBJ2-2,TRBV7-3,many
TGCGCCAGCAGCCAGTCCGGGACAGGGAACAATCAGCCCCAGCATTTT,CASSQSGTGNNQPQHF,TRBD1,TRBJ1-5,TRBV4-3,many
TGCAGTGCTTTTCTAGGACTAGTCAACCAAGAGACCCAGTACTTC,CSAFLGLVNQETQYF,TRBD2,TRBJ2-5,TRBV20-1,many
TGCGCCAGCAGTGGGGCAGGCGAAGAGACCCAGTACTTC,CASSGAGEETQYF,NA,TRBJ2-5,TRBV10-1,many
TGTGCCACCAGCTTAATGGTGGGGGCTGCAGATACGCAGTATTTT,CATSLMVGAADTQYF,NA,TRBJ2-3,TRBV15,many
TGTGCCAGCAGTCCGCAGGCTATCAGCACCGGGGAGCTGTTTTTT,CASSPQAISTGELFF,NA,TRBJ2-2,TRBV27,many
TGTGCCAGCAGCATACGCACTAGCCAAGAGACCCAGTACTTC,CASSIRTSQETQYF,NA,TRBJ2-5,TRBV9,NA
TGTGCCAGCAACGGGGGGAACTACGAGCAGTACTTC,CASNGGNYEQYF,TRBD2,TRBJ2-7,TRBV5-6,many
TGTGCCAGCAGTTTTTCGAACAGGGTGAATCAGCCCCAGCATTTT,CASSFSNRVNQPQHF,NA,TRBJ1-5,TRBV12-3/TRBV12-4,many